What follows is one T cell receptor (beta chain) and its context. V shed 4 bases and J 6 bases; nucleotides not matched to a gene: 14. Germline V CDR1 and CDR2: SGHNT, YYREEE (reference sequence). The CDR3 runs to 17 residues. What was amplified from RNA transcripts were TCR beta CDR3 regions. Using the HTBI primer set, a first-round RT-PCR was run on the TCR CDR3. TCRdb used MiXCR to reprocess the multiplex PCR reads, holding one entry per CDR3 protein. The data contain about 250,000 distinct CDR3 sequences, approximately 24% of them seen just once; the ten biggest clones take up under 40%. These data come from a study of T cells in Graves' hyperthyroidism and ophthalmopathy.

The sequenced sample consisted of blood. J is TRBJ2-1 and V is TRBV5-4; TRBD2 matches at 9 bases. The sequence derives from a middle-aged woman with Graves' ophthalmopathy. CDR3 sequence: CASSLGVGETSGNEQFF. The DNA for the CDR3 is TGTGCCAGCAGCCTTGGTGTGGGTGAGACTAGCGGCAATGAGCAGTTCTTC. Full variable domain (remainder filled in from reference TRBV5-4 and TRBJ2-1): ETGVTQSPTHLIKTRGQQVTLRCSSQSGHNTVSWYQQALGQGPQFIFQYYREEENGRGNFPPRFSGLQFPNYSSELNVNALELDDSALYLCASSLGVGETSGNEQFFGPGTRLTVL.